This entry lists 19 T cell receptor beta chains sequenced from one sample in a study of blood T cell repertoires in COVID-19. Generated by immunoSEQ multiplex PCR, the TCRdb table keeps only in-frame clones and is missing some. The data show around 250,000 clones, with approximately 82% seen just once and roughly 3.3% held by the top ten. Sequencing used peripheral blood. These TCRs come from a woman aged 18-30 years with acute or convalescent COVID-19.

The J gene is TRBJ1-5, the V gene TRBV5-1, with 10 bases fitting TRBD1. This CDR3 comprises 16 residues. Trimming at V came to 2 bases and at J to 3 bases, leaving 5 bases not matched to a gene. The germline V gene has CDR1 SGHRS and CDR2 YFSETQ. This CDR3 reads CASSLTGTGDNQPQHF. As DNA, the CDR3 is TGCGCCAGCAGCTTAACCGGGACAGGGGACAATCAGCCCCAGCATTTT.

This clone showed up just a few times. The chain couples TRBV19 to TRBJ2-7; 13 bases match TRBD2. The length of the CDR3 is 20 residues. Trimming removed 4 bases from V and 3 bases from J; junction bases left unmatched: 18. Germline V CDR1 and CDR2: LNHDA, SQIVND (reference sequence). The CDR3 here is CASSRSRWTSGSRNSYEQYF. The CDR3 bases are TGTGCCAGTAGTAGATCACGCTGGACTAGCGGGAGTCGAAATAGCTACGAGCAGTACTTC.

This clone was recorded once. The chain carries TRBV15 and TRBJ1-6; D ambiguous. The CDR3 spans 14 residues. From germline, CDR1 is LNHNV and CDR2 YYDKDF (reference sequence). Trimming cost V 0 bases and J 11 bases, with 11 bases left between them. CDR3 amino acids: CATSREVSVAPLHF. In nucleotides, the CDR3 is TGTGCCACCAGCAGAGAAGTGTCGGTAGCACCCCTCCACTTT.

The chain employs TRBV7-6 and TRBJ2-2; D may be TRBD2 (5 bases). Trimming removed 5 bases at V and 2 bases at J, with 15 bases between. In germline, CDR1 is SGHVS, CDR2 FNYEAQ. The CDR3 consists of 16 residues. CDR3 nucleotide sequence: TGTGCCAGCAGCCAGAGGGCCATCGGCAACACCGGGGAGCTGTTTTTT. This sequence encodes CASSQRAIGNTGELFF.

V gene TRBV28 combines with J gene TRBJ2-7; possible D gene TRBD1, 6 bases. Trimming removed 5 bases from V and 1 base from J, with 9 bases in between. The CDR3 consists of 13 residues. CDR1 and CDR2 (germline): MDHEN, SYDVKM. The CDR3 nucleotides are TGTGCCAGCAGTGCCGGGACATCCTACGAGCAGTACTTC. It yields the protein CASSAGTSYEQYF.

The chain is built from TRBV4-3 and TRBJ2-1; tentatively, D is TRBD2 (6 bases). This CDR3 spans 15 amino acids. V was trimmed by 8 bases and J by 0 bases, leaving 14 bases between them. The germline V gene has CDR1 LGHNA and CDR2 YSLEER. In nucleotides, the CDR3 is TGCGCCAGCTCCAAACTCGGGAGCTCCTACAATGAGCAGTTCTTC. It translates to CASSKLGSSYNEQFF.

The gene calls are TRBV30 and TRBJ1-1; a possible D gene is TRBD1 (6 bases). Germline V gene lookup returns CDR1 GTSNPN and CDR2 SVGIG (reference sequence). V lost 4 bases and J lost 5, with 17 bases in between. The CDR3 length is 14 residues. CDR3 loop: CAWTLRGGRTEAFF. In DNA form, the CDR3 reads TGTGCCTGGACCCTCCGAGGGGGTAGAACTGAAGCTTTCTTT.

The V call is TRBV6-1, the J call TRBJ1-5; TRBD1 matches 7 bases. J gave up 4 bases and V 0 bases, and 9 bases lay outside the gene matches. This CDR3 has 17 residues. In germline, CDR1 is MNHNS, CDR2 SASEGT. The CDR3 protein is CASSEALRQGGNQPQHF. The CDR3 DNA reads TGTGCCAGCAGTGAAGCGTTAAGGCAGGGGGGAAATCAGCCCCAGCATTTT.

The chain joins TRBV25-1 to TRBJ2-1, with TRBD1 identical over 10 bases. The CDR3 covers 15 residues. After removal of 1 base from V and 9 bases from J, the junction contained 6 bases not matched to a gene. In germline, CDR1 is MGHDK, CDR2 SYGVNS. The CDR3 protein is CASSEFGTGEGEQFF. As DNA, the CDR3 is TGTGCCAGCAGTGAATTCGGGACAGGGGAAGGTGAGCAGTTCTTC.

The chain links TRBV7-3 to TRBJ2-7; perhaps TRBD1 as D (5 bases). The CDR3 length is 18 residues. In germline, CDR1 is SGHTA, CDR2 FQGTGA. V lost 5 bases and J lost 1, with 24 bases in between. This CDR3 reads CASSPNPQGSPYSYEQYF. Here the CDR3 DNA reads TGTGCCAGCAGCCCTAACCCCCAGGGCAGTCCCTATTCCTACGAGCAGTACTTC.

The chain has TRBV19 and TRBJ2-2; 8 bases fit TRBD1. The V and J ends lost 9 bases and 7 bases, in that order; junction bases with no gene match: 10. The CDR3 consists of 14 residues. Germline CDR1 reads LNHDA; CDR2 reads SQIVND (reference sequence). This CDR3 is CASTLGQAFGELFF. The CDR3 DNA reads as TGTGCCAGCACATTGGGACAGGCCTTCGGGGAGCTGTTTTTT.

This clone was observed once. The genes are TRBV5-6 and TRBJ2-1; D possibly corresponds to TRBD2 (5 bases). V was trimmed by 2 bases and J by 6 bases, leaving 9 bases between them. CDR1 is SGHDT, CDR2 YYEEEE, per germline. CDR3 length: 13 amino acids. CDR3 nucleotide sequence: TGTGCCAGCAGCTTACCGGGGAGCAATGAGCAGTTCTTC. Amino acid sequence: CASSLPGSNEQFF.

This clone was observed a single time. The DNA for the CDR3 is TGCGCCAGCAGCTTAGACAGGGGGCCCTACGAGCAGTACTTC. This sequence encodes CASSLDRGPYEQYF. The chain recombines TRBV5-1 with TRBJ2-7; 10 bases line up with TRBD1. The junction had 1 base not matched to a gene; V was cut back by 2 bases and J by 2 bases. CDR3 length: 14 residues. Germline V gene data show CDR1 as SGHRS and CDR2 as YFSETQ.

The chain combines TRBV3-1 (or the pseudogene TRBV3-2) with TRBJ1-4; D gene uncertain. V was cut by 1 base and J by 1 base, with 7 bases left in between. The germline CDR1 and CDR2 sequences are LGHDT and YNNKEL (reference sequence). The CDR3 is made up of 15 amino acids. CDR3 region: CASSQARRTNEKLFF. In nucleotides, the CDR3 is TGTGCCAGCAGCCAAGCAAGGAGAACTAATGAAAAACTGTTTTTT.

The chain couples TRBV18 to TRBJ2-1; perhaps TRBD2 as D (6 bases). The germline gives CDR1 KGHSH, CDR2 LQKENI. The CDR3 has 15 amino acids. Trimming took 3 bases from V and 9 from J, leaving 18 bases between them. For the CDR3, the DNA is TGTGCCAGCTCACCCGGCGGGGCATCCTTTGTTGAGCAGTTCTTC. Its translation is CASSPGGASFVEQFF.

As regards this clone: This clone may be a read error of a much larger clone one base away. The chain joins TRBV5-1 to TRBJ2-7, with 12 bases fitting TRBD2. The CDR3 has 15 residues. Germline lookup yields CDR1 SGHRS and CDR2 YFSETQ. With V trimmed by 4 bases and J by 2 bases, 4 bases remained unmatched. The CDR3 nucleotides read TGCGCCAGCAGCCCCGGACTAGCGGGGACCTACGAGCAGTACTTC. This codes for CASSPGLAGTYEQYF.

This chain links TRBV4-2 with TRBJ1-1; 7 bases fit TRBD1. The V gene end was trimmed by 0 bases and the J gene end by 5 bases; junction bases not matched to a gene: 12. The CDR3 has 17 amino acids. The germline gives CDR1 LGHNA, CDR2 YNFKEQ. The CDR3 DNA reads TGTGCCAGCAGCCAAGAAGGCAGGGGGATCGTTGGTACTGAAGCTTTCTTT. It yields the protein CASSQEGRGIVGTEAFF.

The chain recombines TRBV6-1 with TRBJ1-6; no reliable D call. This CDR3 contains 16 residues. CDR1 MNHNS and CDR2 SASEGT come from the germline V gene. V was shortened by 3 bases and J by 9 bases, with 18 bases between the two germline ends. CDR3 residues: CASSDSLPLESSPLHF. The CDR3 DNA is TGTGCCAGCAGTGATTCCCTCCCCCTGGAGAGTTCACCCCTCCACTTT.

The chain carries TRBV5-1 and TRBJ2-5, with TRBD2 as a possible D gene (6 bases). V lost 6 bases and J 3 bases, leaving 15 bases between the germline ends. CDR1 is SGHRS and CDR2 is YFSETQ in the germline V gene. This CDR3 is 14 amino acids long. The CDR3 bases are TGCGCCAGCACTCGGACCGGAGGGAAAGAGACCCAGTACTTC. It yields the protein CASTRTGGKETQYF.